This TCR beta chain was recorded in a study of response to subunit inactivated influenza vaccine. Study-level findings and limits: Only a handful of new T cells, the authors suggested, are recruited with each seasonal influenza vaccination.

From the RT-PCR reads, TCRdb called clonotypes with MiXCR, one entry per CDR3 protein. The sample carries about 500,000 distinct CDR3 sequences, 15% to 20% recorded once. Germline V gene data show CDR1 as SQVTM and CDR2 as ANQGSEA. V was shortened by 5 bases and J by 5 bases, with 18 bases between the two germline ends. This CDR3 region has 14 residues. Turning to this clonotype: Its antigen is currently unknown.

The sequencing here drew on CD4+ T cells sorted from PBMCs, taken less than 30 months after vaccination. This chain connects TRBV29-1 to TRBJ1-1; weak D call: TRBD1 (5 bases). The sequence was collected from a man aged 50-75 years who received an inactivated influenza vaccine. CDR3 loop: CSVHPQGASTEAFF. The CDR3 nucleotides read TGCAGCGTTCACCCCCAGGGAGCGAGTACTGAAGCTTTCTTT.